Listed here is a single T cell receptor beta chain. In this sample, this clone turned up a few times. Its antigen remains undetermined. The sample holds no much larger clone one base away, and base qualities are not on file. Patients with autoimmune disease history or receiving systemic immunosuppression were excluded from the trial. Peripheral blood for TCR sequencing was drawn from every dose cohort at baseline, at cycle 4 day 1 and at cycle 7 day 1. The samples were taken from a phase I, first-in-human, multicenter, open-label dose-escalation trial of ivuxolimab. The trial enrolled adults with locally advanced or metastatic head and neck squamous cell, hepatocellular, melanoma or renal cell carcinoma. Before TCR sequencing, CD4+ T cells and CD8+ T cells from peripheral blood were sorted into separate populations. These data belong to a study of OX40 agonist ivuxolimab in advanced cancers. Background for the entire study: Ivuxolimab was an agonistic, fully human IgG2 monoclonal antibody directed against OX40 (CD134), a costimulatory receptor. Intravenous ivuxolimab was administered to patients every 2 weeks at six dose levels: 0.01, 0.1, 0.3, 1.5, 3 and 10 mg/kg. Among the 52 dose-escalation patients, about 20 had hepatocellular carcinoma, roughly 15 melanoma, 9 renal cell carcinoma and 9 head and neck cancer. The dose-escalation cohort was 80% to 90% male with a mean age of about 54 years, ranging from roughly 20 to 80. Patients were allowed to have had prior anti-PD-1, anti-PD-L1 or anti-CTLA-4 therapy, and around 41% of the dose-escalation patients had previously received checkpoint inhibitors. Partial responses occurred in three dose-escalation patients, of whom one had hepatocellular carcinoma and two had cutaneous melanoma. Peripheral TCRbeta sequencing aimed to test whether ivuxolimab altered TCR sequence diversity and caused clonal T-cell expansion. The paper reports the monotherapy dose-escalation portion (N ≈ 52 patients) of the phase I ivuxolimab trial. The research as a whole found: After ivuxolimab, expanded clones were on average more numerous among CD8+ T cells than among CD4+ T cells. At doses from 0.1 to 3.0 mg/kg, clonal expansion was seen in both CD4+ and CD8+ blood T cells between baseline and week 6. Which antigens the clonally expanded peripheral T cells were specific for was not determined. Low levels of normalized T-cell clonal expansion were also seen in some nonresponding patients. In the 0.1-3.0 mg/kg groups, partial responders had among the lowest normalized peripheral clonal expansion, particularly in CD8+ T cells.

Via the germline V gene, CDR1 is MDHEN and CDR2 SYDVKM. The CDR3, cysteine through phenylalanine, is 15 amino acids long. Solely the CDR3 DNA is kept, with 45 bases framed from the first base. Trimming takes 6 bases from V and 2 bases from J, and the germline ends sit 11 bases apart. Genomic DNA was isolated from the sorted cells so that the TCRbeta CDR3 region could be sequenced. TCRbeta CDR3 regions were sequenced using the immunoSEQ Assay. This is the immuneACCESS table as TCRdb keeps it, with only in-frame sequences that have V and J called. A part of the clones is gone; compared with another copy, unresolved V genes explain less than half, and the rest is unexplained. The sample records fewer than 80,000 clones, around 85% of which are singletons. The ten most abundant clones make up 5% to 6.5% of the sample.

This material consisted of CD4+ or CD8+ T cells sorted from blood, taken in a trial of the OX40 agonist ivuxolimab. The sequence was obtained from an adult with an advanced solid tumor such as melanoma, head and neck, liver or kidney cancer. The chain couples TRBV28 to TRBJ1-6; a weak D assignment points to TRBD1 (5 bases agree). The nucleotide sequence reads as follows: TGTGCCAGCAGGATGACAGCTACCTATAATTCACCCCTCCACTTT. Its protein is CASRMTATYNSPLHF.